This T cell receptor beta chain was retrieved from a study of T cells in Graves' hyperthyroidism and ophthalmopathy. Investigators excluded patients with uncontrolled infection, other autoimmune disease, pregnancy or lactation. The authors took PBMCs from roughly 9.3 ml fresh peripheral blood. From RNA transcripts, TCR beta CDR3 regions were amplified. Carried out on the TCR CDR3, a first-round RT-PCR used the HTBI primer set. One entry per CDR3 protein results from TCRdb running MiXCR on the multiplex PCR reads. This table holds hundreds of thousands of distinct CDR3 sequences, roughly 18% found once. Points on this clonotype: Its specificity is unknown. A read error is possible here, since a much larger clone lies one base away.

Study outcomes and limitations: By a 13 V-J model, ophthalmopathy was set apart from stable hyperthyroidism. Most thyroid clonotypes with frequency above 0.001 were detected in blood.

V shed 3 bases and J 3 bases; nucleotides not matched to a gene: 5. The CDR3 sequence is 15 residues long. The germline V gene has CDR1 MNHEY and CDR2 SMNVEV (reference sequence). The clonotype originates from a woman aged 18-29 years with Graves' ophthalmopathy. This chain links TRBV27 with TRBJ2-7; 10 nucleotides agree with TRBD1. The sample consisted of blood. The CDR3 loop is CASSFGTGVSYEQYF. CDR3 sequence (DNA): TGTGCCAGCAGTTTCGGGACAGGGGTCAGCTACGAGCAGTACTTC.